The 27 T cell receptor beta chains given below trace back to one sample, sequenced in a study of shared clonotypes between healthy human individuals. Using immunoSEQ multiplex PCR, the repertoire was profiled, and TCRdb retains in-frame clones only, with some absent. The sample holds about 960,000 clones; 76% are singletons and the top ten take approximately 1.5%. Material for sequencing was memory CD4+ T cells sorted from blood. The subset is: CD45RA-negative fraction. Source of these receptors: a man in his late teens or twenties in good health.

This clone was detected only once. The chain links TRBV29-1 to TRBJ1-3; D is undetermined. The CDR3 runs to 11 residues. Germline V gene lookup returns CDR1 SQVTM and CDR2 ANQGSEA. The germline V and J ends were trimmed by 4 bases and 4 bases, with 5 bases remaining between them. CDR3 in amino acids: CSVVRGNTIYF. The CDR3 DNA is TGCAGCGTTGTCCGCGGAAACACCATATATTTT.

The rearrangement joins TRBV11-2 to TRBJ2-7, with TRBD2 matching 8 bases. CDR3 length equals 15 residues. The germline V gene encodes CDR1 SGHAT and CDR2 FQNNGV. J lost 0 bases, V lost 5 bases, and 6 bases had no gene match. CDR3 loop: CASSPVAGFSYEQYF. The CDR3 DNA reads TGTGCCAGCAGCCCGGTAGCGGGATTCTCCTACGAGCAGTACTTC. Supplemented by reference TRBV11-2 and TRBJ2-7, the full variable domain reads EAGVAQSPRYKIIEKRQSVAFWCNPISGHATLYWYQQILGQGPKLLIQFQNNGVVDDSQLPKDRFSAERLKGVDSTLKIQPAKLEDSAVYLCASSPVAGFSYEQYFGPGTRLTVT.

A few counts support this clone. The CDR3 here is CASSQAAIANGQAETQYF. The CDR3 region has the DNA TGCGCCAGCAGCCAAGCCGCGATAGCTAACGGGCAGGCAGAGACCCAGTACTTC. The chain employs TRBV4-1 and TRBJ2-5, with unresolved D. V was pared by 1 base and J by 4 bases, with 22 bases between. Germline CDR1 and CDR2: MGHRA and YSYEKL. This CDR3 spans 18 amino acids.

The CDR3: CASSQGGGSGRANEQFF. The CDR3 bases are TGTGCCAGCAGCCAAGGGGGAGGCAGCGGGAGGGCCAATGAGCAGTTCTTC. V usage is TRBV4-2 and J usage is TRBJ2-1; 10 nucleotides match TRBD2. The ends lost 1 base at V and 6 bases at J; junction bases unmatched: 9. From germline, CDR1 is LGHNA and CDR2 YNFKEQ. The CDR3 is 17 amino acids.

With respect to this clone: This same CDR3 is encoded by further DNA sequences in the sample. The gene calls are TRBV5-4 and TRBJ1-5; 7 bases fit TRBD1. CDR3 length: 14 residues. V dropped 3 bases and J dropped 2; count of bases not matched to a gene: 2. Germline lookup yields CDR1 SGHNT and CDR2 YYREEE (reference sequence). The CDR3 region is CASSSDRGNQPQHF. The CDR3 DNA follows: TGTGCCAGCAGCTCTGACAGGGGCAATCAGCCCCAGCATTTT.

The V gene is TRBV18, the J gene TRBJ2-2; the D gene is possibly TRBD1 (5 bases). Between the trimmed V and J ends, which lost 3 bases and 6 bases, there was a span of 17 bases. The germline V gene encodes CDR1 KGHSH and CDR2 LQKENI. The CDR3 has 16 residues. The CDR3 spells CASSPNDVIRAGELFF. CDR3 bases: TGTGCCAGCTCACCTAACGACGTCATCAGGGCCGGGGAGCTGTTTTTT. Drawing the rest from reference TRBV18 and TRBJ2-2, the complete variable domain is NAGVMQNPRHLVRRRGQEARLRCSPMKGHSHVYWYRQLPEEGLKFMVYLQKENIIDESGMPKERFSAEFPKEGPSILRIQQVVRGDSAAYFCASSPNDVIRAGELFFGEGSRLTVL.

The rearrangement joins TRBV20-1 to TRBJ1-6, with D unclear. Germline V CDR1 and CDR2: DFQATT, SNEGSKA (reference sequence). The CDR3 is 11 amino acids. V gave up 6 bases and J gave up 6 bases, with 6 bases separating them. CDR3 protein: CSASSNSPLHF. The CDR3 DNA is TGCAGTGCCAGCTCTAATTCACCCCTCCACTTT.

The V gene is TRBV11-2, the J gene TRBJ1-2; 9 bases line up with TRBD1. The CDR3 loop spans 15 amino acids. V trimming: 5 bases; J trimming: 3 bases; junction bases outside the gene matches: 7. Germline V gene sequence: CDR1 SGHAT, CDR2 FQNNGV. The CDR3 sequence is CASSLRTGVDYGYTF. CDR3 DNA: TGTGCCAGCAGCCTTAGGACAGGGGTCGACTATGGCTACACCTTC.

As regards this clone: This may arise from a read error, as a much more abundant clone is one base away. Within the sample, other DNA sequences also encode this same CDR3. V is TRBV10-3 and J is TRBJ2-3; a possible D gene is TRBD2 (5 bases). CDR1 and CDR2 (germline): ENHRY, SYGVKD. The V end lost 4 bases, the J end lost 4 bases, and 6 bases lay between the germline ends. This CDR3 contains 12 residues. In nucleotides, the CDR3 is TGTGCCATCAGTGGAGCGGCAGATACGCAGTATTTT. It encodes CAISGAADTQYF.

In its sample, this clone was seen many times. The rearrangement uses TRBV6-6 and TRBJ1-6; D not resolved. Trimming cost V 7 bases and J 8 bases, with 15 bases left between them. Germline CDR1 MNHNY, CDR2 SVGAGI (reference sequence). The CDR3 is made up of 14 amino acids. The CDR3 coding sequence is TGTGCCAGCAATGTCGGTGGGGTAGATTCACCCCTCCACTTT. Translated: CASNVGGVDSPLHF.

This clone was recorded a few times. The V and J genes are TRBV30 and TRBJ2-7; unclear D gene. The V end was cut by 4 bases, the J end by 2 bases, with 9 bases between. The CDR3 extends over 12 amino acids. Germline V gives CDR1 GTSNPN, CDR2 SVGIG (reference sequence). The CDR3 DNA reads TGTGCCTGGACAGGAGAGACCTACGAGCAGTACTTC. As protein: CAWTGETYEQYF.

The V gene is TRBV7-9, the J gene TRBJ2-7, with D perhaps given as TRBD1 or TRBD2 (5 bases each). With 1 base removed from V and 0 bases from J, the gap between germline ends came to 10 bases. The CDR3 has 15 amino acids. Germline V lookup: CDR1 SEHNR, CDR2 FQNEAQ (reference sequence). The CDR3 spells CASSLGWDPSYEQYF. The CDR3 DNA reads as TGTGCCAGCAGCTTAGGTTGGGACCCCTCCTACGAGCAGTACTTC.

The chain is built from TRBV11-2 and TRBJ2-1; D not resolved. The V gene's germline CDR1 is SGHAT and CDR2 FQNNGV. This CDR3 has 11 residues. The V end was cut by 7 bases, the J end by 8 bases, with 9 bases between. The CDR3 here is CASTWYDEQFF. The CDR3 DNA reads TGTGCCAGCACGTGGTACGATGAGCAGTTCTTC.

The V gene is TRBV5-3, the J gene TRBJ1-1; D call uncertain. TRBV5-3 is recorded as an ORF, its role being uncertain. The length of the CDR3 is 10 residues. The DNA of the CDR3 is TGTGCTCCTACGGACGAGGGAGCTTTCTTT. Protein sequence: CAPTDEGAFF.

The gene calls are TRBV7-9 and TRBJ2-1; 7 bases match TRBD1. The CDR3 totals 12 residues. Germline trimming cut 5 bases from V and 7 bases from J; bases unmatched to any gene: 2. Germline V gene lookup returns CDR1 SEHNR and CDR2 FQNEAQ (reference sequence). CDR3 sequence (DNA): TGTGCCAGCAGCCAGGGACAGAATGAGCAGTTCTTC. This gives the protein CASSQGQNEQFF.

This clone appeared a single time. The chain recombines TRBV5-1 with TRBJ2-7; 9 nucleotides align to TRBD1. V was pared by 4 bases and J by 4 bases, with 12 bases of the junction left unmatched. CDR1 and CDR2 (germline): SGHRS, YFSETQ. The CDR3 extends over 16 amino acids. In DNA form, the CDR3 reads TGCGCCAGCAGCCCCGTCCCTGGGACAGGGTTGTACGAGCAGTACTTC. This gives the protein CASSPVPGTGLYEQYF. The whole variable domain, remainder taken from reference TRBV5-1 and TRBJ2-7, is KAGVTQTPRYLIKTRGQQVTLSCSPISGHRSVSWYQQTPGQGLQFLFEYFSETQRNKGNFPGRFSGRQFSNSRSEMNVSTLELGDSALYLCASSPVPGTGLYEQYFGPGTRLTVT.

This clone was recorded a few times. The rearrangement joins TRBV10-3 to TRBJ1-5; D may be TRBD1 (5 bases). V was clipped by 3 bases and J by 0 bases, with 12 bases between them. The CDR3 runs 16 residues. From germline, CDR1 is ENHRY and CDR2 SYGVKD. The CDR3 spells CAISDLKDISNQPQHF. CDR3 nucleotide sequence: TGTGCCATCAGTGACTTGAAGGACATTAGCAATCAGCCCCAGCATTTT.

This clone has just a few counts. J is TRBJ1-2 and V is TRBV2; no firm D call. Trimming took 7 bases from V and 0 from J, leaving 15 bases between them. Germline assignment: CDR1 SNHLY and CDR2 FYNNEI. The CDR3 spans 15 residues. CDR3 DNA sequence: TGTGCCAGCACCACCGGCCGGGAGGCTAACTATGGCTACACCTTC. Residues: CASTTGREANYGYTF.

This chain connects TRBV7-2 to TRBJ1-1, with D possibly matching TRBD1 (5 bases). The CDR3 spans 16 residues. The V and J ends lost 2 bases and 1 base respectively, with 14 bases between them. Germline CDR1 reads SGHTA; CDR2 reads FQGNSA. The CDR3 sequence: CASSLNLGQGNTEAFF. CDR3 DNA: TGTGCCAGCAGCTTAAACTTAGGGCAGGGGAACACTGAAGCTTTCTTT. Full variable domain (missing parts from reference TRBV7-2 and TRBJ1-1): GAGVSQSPSNKVTEKGKDVELRCDPISGHTALYWYRQSLGQGLEFLIYFQGNSAPDKSGLPSDRFSAERTGGSVSTLTIQRTQQEDSAVYLCASSLNLGQGNTEAFFGQGTRLTVV.

The table lists this clone with many counts. Compared with germline, one end of the junction differs, possibly owing to a read error. The chain uses TRBV2 and TRBJ2-7, with D tentatively TRBD2 (6 bases). CDR3 length: 11 amino acids. Germline CDR1 SNHLY, CDR2 FYNNEI. The CDR3 coding sequence is TGTGCGAGCAGACGGGGGAACGAGCAGTACTTC. It encodes CASRRGNEQYF.

This clone is a singleton in its sample. This chain joins TRBV10-3 and TRBJ2-3, with 8 bases aligning to TRBD2. This CDR3 has 16 residues. Trimming removed 4 bases from V and 4 bases from J; junction bases left unmatched: 10. Germline CDR1 and CDR2: ENHRY and SYGVKD. The CDR3 sequence: CAISVSDSGTADTQYF. Here the CDR3 DNA reads TGTGCCATCAGTGTTTCGGATAGCGGGACGGCAGATACGCAGTATTTT.

V gene TRBV19 combines with J gene TRBJ1-2; D might be TRBD1 (5 bases). Trimming pared 2 bases from V and 11 bases from J, leaving 18 bases between. CDR3 length: 14 residues. Germline CDR1 LNHDA, CDR2 SQIVND (reference sequence). CDR3 nucleotide sequence: TGTGCCAGTAGTATAACGTCCCAGGGTCGCAGGTACACCTTC. Its protein is CASSITSQGRRYTF.

The chain links TRBV2 to TRBJ1-2, with no clear D. V shed 1 base and J shed 4 bases, with 13 bases lying between them. This CDR3 spans 15 amino acids. Germline CDR1 is SNHLY and CDR2 is FYNNEI. This chain's CDR3 is CASSEESYQIYGYTF. CDR3 nucleotide sequence: TGTGCCAGCAGTGAAGAGTCTTACCAGATCTATGGCTACACCTTC.

This clone showed up just a few times. The rearrangement uses TRBV19 and TRBJ2-7; maybe TRBD2 (6 bases). Germline loops: CDR1 LNHDA, CDR2 SQIVND (reference sequence). Trimming took 4 bases from V and 4 from J, leaving 14 bases between them. CDR3 length: 14 residues. The CDR3 DNA is TGTGCCAGTAGTAGTAATAGCGGTCGGTACGAGCAGTACTTC. This translates into CASSSNSGRYEQYF.

The chain couples TRBV6-5 to TRBJ2-7, with D maybe TRBD1 (6 bases). V lost 5 bases and J 1 base, leaving 12 bases between the germline ends. Germline lookup yields CDR1 MNHEY and CDR2 SVGAGI. The CDR3 runs to 14 residues. CDR3 amino acids: CASSTGTNSYEQYF. The DNA of the CDR3 is TGTGCCAGCAGTACGGGGACAAATTCCTACGAGCAGTACTTC.

This clone was found once. The rearrangement uses TRBV30 and TRBJ2-1; D not resolved. The V end lost 1 base, the J end lost 1 base, and 8 bases lay between the germline ends. Germline CDR1 GTSNPN, CDR2 SVGIG (reference sequence). The length of the CDR3 is 14 residues. The CDR3: CAWSAGRSYNEQFF. Here the CDR3 DNA reads TGTGCCTGGAGTGCCGGGCGGTCCTACAATGAGCAGTTCTTC.

The chain has TRBV7-9 and TRBJ2-5; a weak D match, TRBD1 (5 bases). This CDR3 spans 15 amino acids. V was trimmed by 2 bases and J by 1 base, leaving 11 bases between them. Germline CDR1 is SEHNR and CDR2 is FQNEAQ (reference sequence). CDR3 amino acids: CASSLIRQSQETQYF. The DNA of the CDR3 is TGTGCCAGCAGCTTAATCAGACAGTCCCAAGAGACCCAGTACTTC.